This T cell receptor beta chain came from a study of human T cells and chemical hapten exposure (dated by TCRdb to the early 2020s). Describing the broader study: For sensitization, 2% DPC in acetone was applied to a roughly 2 cm by roughly 2 cm area of upper inner arm skin. Patients additionally received weekly therapeutic DPC doses to the scalp throughout the roughly 25-week study period. Patch testing was done on the upper back using Finn chambers containing 0.01% DPC, and results were scored after 6 days according to International Contact Dermatitis Research Group standards. Alopecia areata with under or over 50% scalp involvement, alopecia totalis and alopecia universalis were represented in the patient cohort, which was mostly female. The libraries were sequenced as a pool, and the TCR yield per sample differed mostly because of small variations in library volumes within the pool. The study tracked peripheral blood TCR repertoire changes in vivo during primary and secondary sensitization to the hapten diphenylcyclopropenone (DPC) in alopecia patients. Blood was sampled from patients pre-sensitization (week 0) and at 2, 6 and about 24 weeks after DPC sensitization. About 28 alopecia patients gave blood for TCR sequencing at one to four time points (pre-sensitization, 2, 6 and 24 weeks).

The label giving this sample's time point can be read as: patch test 2, 6 weeks after DPC sensitization. In the paper's terms, the treatment or condition label means: therapeutic diphenylcyclopropenone sensitization with weekly scalp DPC. At each patch-test visit, blood was drawn before the patch test was applied. To be eligible, patients had to be aged 18 to 70, diagnosed with alopecia and judged suitable for DPC therapy, while pregnant patients were excluded. Total RNA was isolated from unfractionated whole blood collected in Tempus Blood RNA tubes. This clonotype was seen many times. The antigen it binds to is not known. No base qualities exist here, and no much larger clone lies one base off it. The library was produced with RACE. Sequencing was performed on a NextSeq 500. During library preparation, unique molecular identifiers were attached to individual cDNA molecules so that TCRs could be counted in a quantitative, reproducible way. For every blood RNA sample, sequencing covered both the TCR alpha and TCR beta chains. Regarding the original processing steps: Samples had a median of roughly 98,000 TCRs, with a range from roughly 20,000 to 700,000. The Decombinator software suite was used to annotate V, J and CDR3 in the TCR reads. For PS versus PT1 abundance plots, all samples were subsampled to the same number of TCRs (28,000). TCRs were defined as expanded if absent before sensitization and observed at least eight times at the 2-week time point. TCRdb reprocessed the public reads (quality trimming at Q25 with fastp, clone calling with MiXCR) and kept in-frame beta chains. Records with the same CDR3 protein are collapsed into one entry carrying the most frequent genes and DNA. The V and J calls were determined by TCRdb, not by the authors. A total of 350,000 to 400,000 distinct CDR3 sequences appear in this sample, 6% to 7% of them only once. Clones ranked in the top ten supply around 5.6% of the sample.

General conclusions and limits of the study: After repeated subsampling, changes were observed in the strength of the expansion versus patch-test correlation and in the threshold at which the correlation became significant. No change with DPC sensitization was found in the number of TCRs above 1 in 1000 frequency, and no evidence of global repertoire structure alterations was found. A positive correlation was found between the number of PT1 expanded TCRs and patch test score, with significance reached at thresholds 8, 16 and 32 but not 4. All patients had alopecia, a presumed autoimmune disease, so their immune response might differ from that of healthy individuals. Compared with pre-sensitization or healthy control sets, expanded TCRs formed significantly more large CDR3 similarity clusters, which is consistent with antigen-driven responses.

The receptor's source is a woman aged 18-29 years with alopecia areata. Some clones in this sample may be carry-over from other donors' samples. Sequencing used whole blood, obtained in connection with sensitization to the hapten diphenylcyclopropenone (DPC).

The DNA reads as follows: TGTGCCAGCTCCGGGGACAGGGGTTATAGCAATCAGCCCCAGCATTTT. This codes for CASSGDRGYSNQPQHF. The chain is made from TRBV19 and TRBJ1-5; 10 of the junction bases match TRBD1. V lost 9 bases and J lost 0 bases, and the count of bases not matched to a germline gene is 8. The CDR1 and CDR2 encoded by the germline V gene (reference sequence) are LNHDA and SQIVND. Its CDR3 holds 16 amino acids, cysteine through phenylalanine. The entry retains the CDR3 DNA only, 48 bases that are in frame from base 1.